A selection of T cell receptor beta chains follows, all from one sample in a study of T-cell memory formation after mild COVID-19. TCRdb reanalysed the 5' RACE reads using MiXCR and keeps one entry per CDR3 protein. The sample has 550,000 to 700,000 distinct CDR3 sequences; 17% are singletons. The sample was PBMCs or a T cell subset sorted from them (not recorded which). These TCRs come from an adult woman who had mild COVID-19 (a few samples of this study predate the infection). Cell type and time point are not known. The CDR3 runs from the conserved cysteine through the conserved F or W. A D gene is named only where the DNA matches it firmly. Clone size is given for some rows only: seen once, a few or many times, or a class if the clone is expanded.

V gene,J gene,clone size,D gene,CDR3 DNA,CDR3 protein
TRBV3-1,TRBJ2-2,few,.,TGTGCCAGCAGCCAAGATGTCGGGCAGGGAGCGAACACCGGGGAGCTGTTTTTT,CASSQDVGQGANTGELFF
TRBV7-9,TRBJ2-5,many,.,TGTGCCAGCAGCACTGGGGTAGCCGAGACCCAGTACTTC,CASSTGVAETQYF
TRBV5-1,TRBJ2-1,few,TRBD1,TGCGCCAGCAGCTCCGGGACAGGGGAAGACAATGAGCAGTTCTTC,CASSSGTGEDNEQFF
TRBV2,TRBJ2-1,.,TRBD1,TGTGCCAGCAGTCGACAGGGCAGCGGCAACAATGAGCAGTTCTTC,CASSRQGSGNNEQFF
TRBV3-1,TRBJ2-2,.,.,TGTGCCACCCTGGGGGGGGCCTCACAGAACACCGGGGAGATGTTTTTT,CATLGGASQNTGEMFF
TRBV5-1,TRBJ2-1,.,TRBD2,TGCGCCAGCAGCCCCAGGGGTCTAGCGGGAAACAGTAATGAGCAGTTCTTC,CASSPRGLAGNSNEQFF
TRBV3-1,TRBJ2-5,.,TRBD1,TGTGCCAGCAGCCAAAGACAGGGTTGGGAGACCCAGTACTTC,CASSQRQGWETQYF
TRBV7-8,TRBJ2-7,many,TRBD2,TGTGCCAGCAGCTTAAAACTAGCGGGAGCGGGGCCCTACGAGCAGTACTTC,CASSLKLAGAGPYEQYF
TRBV25-1,TRBJ2-3,.,TRBD2,TGTGCCAGCAGTGACTTAGCGGGGATTTCGGATACGCAGTATTTT,CASSDLAGISDTQYF
TRBV4-3,TRBJ1-2,few,.,TGCGCCAGCAGCCAAGACCAGGGAGACTACAATGGCTACACCTTC,CASSQDQGDYNGYTF
TRBV18,TRBJ2-3,few,.,TGTGCCAGCTCACCGATGCTGGATACGCAGTATTTT,CASSPMLDTQYF
TRBV7-8,TRBJ1-6,.,.,TGTGCCAGCAGCCCACAGAGCCTCTATTCACCCCTCCACTTT,CASSPQSLYSPLHF
TRBV23-1,TRBJ2-7,few,TRBD1,TGCGCCAGCAGTCCTCGGGACAGGGTGGACGAGCAGTACTTC,CASSPRDRVDEQYF
TRBV20-1,TRBJ2-1,.,.,TGCAGTGCTAGAGAGCCTCTCTGGCGGGCTGTCTACAATGAGCAGTTCTTC,CSAREPLWRAVYNEQFF
TRBV14,TRBJ2-1,.,TRBD2,TGTGCCAGCAGCCGACGAAGGACTAGCGGGAGGGGCTACAATGAGCAGTTCTTC,CASSRRRTSGRGYNEQFF
TRBV5-1,TRBJ2-5,few,.,TGCGCCAGCAGCTTGGAGGTCGCTGCTTTTGAGACCCAGTACTTC,CASSLEVAAFETQYF
TRBV11-3,TRBJ2-2,.,TRBD1,TGTGCCAGCAGCTTATCAGGGACAGTCAACACCGGGGAGCTGTTTTTT,CASSLSGTVNTGELFF
TRBV16,TRBJ2-2,.,.,TGTGCCAGCAGCCAGGCAGAAAACACCGGGGAGCTGTTTTTT,CASSQAENTGELFF